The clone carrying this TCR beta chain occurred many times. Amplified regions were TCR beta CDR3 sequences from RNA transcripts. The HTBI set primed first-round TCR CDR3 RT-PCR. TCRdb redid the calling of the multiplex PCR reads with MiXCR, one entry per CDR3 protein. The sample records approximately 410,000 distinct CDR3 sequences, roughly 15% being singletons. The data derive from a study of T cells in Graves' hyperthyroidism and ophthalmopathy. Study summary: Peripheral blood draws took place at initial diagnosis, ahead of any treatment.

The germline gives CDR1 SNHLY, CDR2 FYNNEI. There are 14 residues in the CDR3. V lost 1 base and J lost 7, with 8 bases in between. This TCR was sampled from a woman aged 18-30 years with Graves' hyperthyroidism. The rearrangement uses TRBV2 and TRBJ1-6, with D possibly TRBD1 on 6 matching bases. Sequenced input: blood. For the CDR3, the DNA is TGTGCCAGCAGTGAAGACAGGGTGAATTCACCCCTCCACTTT. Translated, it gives CASSEDRVNSPLHF.